This is a list of T cell receptor beta chains from one sample in a study of shared clonotypes between healthy human individuals. Method: immunoSEQ multiplex PCR; TCRdb's copy keeps in-frame clones and lacks some. The top ten hold 0.32% of the sample, which has about 380,000 clones, about 96% seen once. The specimen sequenced was memory CD8+ T cells sorted from blood. These receptors were obtained from a young man in good health. The CDR3 runs from the conserved cysteine through the conserved F or W. Each record gives: clone size, D gene, J gene, V gene, CDR3 protein, CDR3 DNA. D genes are given only for firm matches. Rows give clone size only sometimes, using once, few, many, or a class for an expanded clone.

size: NA; D: NA; J: TRBJ1-1; V: TRBV2; CDR3: CASSVQTEAFF; DNA: TGTGCCAGCAGCGTACAAACTGAAGCTTTCTTT
size: NA; D: NA; J: TRBJ2-1; V: TRBV28; CDR3: CASSLSGGSNEQFF; DNA: TGTGCCAGCAGTTTATCAGGAGGGAGCAATGAGCAGTTCTTC
size: NA; D: NA; J: TRBJ2-5; V: TRBV19; CDR3: CASTPGSGTSGRKTQYF; DNA: TGTGCCAGTACCCCAGGGTCCGGGACGTCGGGTCGGAAGACCCAGTACTTC
size: NA; D: NA; J: TRBJ1-1; V: TRBV5-1; CDR3: CASSLAAFSGLLNTEAFF; DNA: TGCGCCAGCAGCTTGGCCGCTTTTTCAGGACTTCTGAACACTGAAGCTTTCTTT
size: NA; D: NA; J: TRBJ1-1; V: TRBV25-1; CDR3: CASSEPGRTEAFF; DNA: TGTGCCAGCAGTGAACCCGGGAGGACTGAAGCTTTCTTT
size: NA; D: TRBD1; J: TRBJ1-2; V: TRBV9; CDR3: CASSVGDREYGYTF; DNA: TGTGCCAGCAGCGTAGGAGACAGGGAGTATGGCTACACCTTC
size: NA; D: TRBD1; J: TRBJ2-4; V: TRBV2; CDR3: CASSDYYFSGGTGDSLAKNIQYF; DNA: TGTGCCAGCAGTGACTATTATTTTTCGGGTGGGACAGGGGACTCTCTCGCCAAAAACATTCAGTACTTC
size: NA; D: TRBD2; J: TRBJ2-7; V: TRBV30; CDR3: CAWSVQTLAGRNEQYF; DNA: TGTGCCTGGAGTGTCCAAACCCTAGCGGGAAGGAACGAGCAGTACTTC
size: NA; D: TRBD1; J: TRBJ2-1; V: TRBV20-1; CDR3: CSATGANEQFF; DNA: TGCAGTGCGACAGGGGCCAATGAGCAGTTCTTC
size: NA; D: NA; J: TRBJ2-7; V: TRBV21-1; CDR3: CASSLGTSGRAHEQYF; DNA: TGTGCCAGCAGCCTAGGGACTAGCGGGAGGGCCCACGAGCAGTACTTC
size: NA; D: NA; J: TRBJ2-2; V: TRBV6-4; CDR3: CASSDIGTGGELFF; DNA: TGTGCCAGCAGTGACATCGGGACGGGCGGGGAGCTGTTTTTT
size: NA; D: NA; J: TRBJ1-5; V: TRBV13; CDR3: CASSLRYQPQHF; DNA: TGTGCCAGCAGCTTACGCTATCAGCCCCAGCATTTT
size: NA; D: TRBD2; J: TRBJ2-7; V: TRBV28; CDR3: CASSLPVAGTSYEQYF; DNA: TGTGCCAGCAGTTTGCCGGTAGCGGGGACTTCCTACGAGCAGTACTTC
size: NA; D: NA; J: TRBJ2-3; V: TRBV30; CDR3: CAWSFTGRGTDTQYF; DNA: TGTGCCTGGAGTTTCACAGGGAGGGGAACAGATACGCAGTATTTT
size: NA; D: TRBD2; J: TRBJ2-3; V: TRBV28; CDR3: CASSYVLAGSDTQYF; DNA: TGTGCCAGCAGTTACGTGTTAGCGGGATCAGATACGCAGTATTTT
size: once; D: NA; J: TRBJ2-3; V: TRBV4-1; CDR3: CASSPDQGTQYF; DNA: TGCGCCAGCAGCCCAGACCAGGGTACGCAGTATTTT
size: NA; D: TRBD2; J: TRBJ2-1; V: TRBV28; CDR3: CASSLSSSGRADSSYNEQFF; DNA: TGTGCCAGCAGTTTATCTTCTAGCGGGAGGGCTGATAGCTCCTACAATGAGCAGTTCTTC
size: NA; D: NA; J: TRBJ2-2; V: TRBV4-2; CDR3: CASSQERQKGMFF; DNA: TGTGCCAGCAGCCAAGAGCGGCAGAAGGGGATGTTTTTT
size: NA; D: NA; J: TRBJ1-1; V: TRBV6-4; CDR3: CASRQGLNTEAFF; DNA: TGTGCCAGCAGACAGGGTTTGAACACTGAAGCTTTCTTT
size: NA; D: NA; J: TRBJ2-4; V: TRBV28; CDR3: CASSPRTIAKNIQYF; DNA: TGTGCCAGCAGTCCGAGGACTATAGCCAAAAACATTCAGTACTTC
size: NA; D: TRBD1; J: TRBJ2-7; V: TRBV27; CDR3: CASSLFWDRGYEQYF; DNA: TGTGCCAGCAGTTTATTTTGGGACAGGGGCTACGAGCAGTACTTC
size: once; D: NA; J: TRBJ1-2; V: TRBV5-5; CDR3: CASSLFQGNGYTF; DNA: TGTGCCAGCAGCTTATTTCAGGGAAACGGCTACACCTTC
size: NA; D: NA; J: TRBJ2-7; V: TRBV27; CDR3: CASSFRQGGYEQYF; DNA: TGTGCCAGCAGTTTCCGACAGGGAGGCTACGAGCAGTACTTC
size: NA; D: NA; J: TRBJ2-1; V: TRBV7-2; CDR3: CASSTGYNEQFF; DNA: TGTGCCAGCAGCACTGGCTACAATGAGCAGTTCTTC
size: NA; D: TRBD1; J: TRBJ2-7; V: TRBV7-9; CDR3: CASSSTGGGEQYF; DNA: TGTGCCAGCAGCTCAACAGGGGGCGGCGAGCAGTACTTC